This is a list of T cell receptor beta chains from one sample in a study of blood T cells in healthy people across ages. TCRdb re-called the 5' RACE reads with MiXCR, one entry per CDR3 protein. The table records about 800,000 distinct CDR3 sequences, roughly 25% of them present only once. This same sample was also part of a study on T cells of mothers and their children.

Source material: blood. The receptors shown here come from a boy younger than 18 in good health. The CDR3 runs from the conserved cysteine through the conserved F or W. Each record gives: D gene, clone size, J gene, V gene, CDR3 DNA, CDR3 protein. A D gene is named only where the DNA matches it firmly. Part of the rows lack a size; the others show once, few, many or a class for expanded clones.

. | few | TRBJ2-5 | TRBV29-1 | TGCAGCGTTCGGGCAGAACAAGAGACCCAGTACTTC | CSVRAEQETQYF
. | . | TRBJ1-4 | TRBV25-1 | TGTGCCAGCACCCATAATGAAAAACTGTTTTTT | CASTHNEKLFF
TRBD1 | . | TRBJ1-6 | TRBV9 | TGTGCCAGCAGCGGCCAGACAGGGGGAGGGGCACCCCTCCACTTT | CASSGQTGGGAPLHF
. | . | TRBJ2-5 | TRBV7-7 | TGTGCTAGCAGCTCCGTCGGGGGAGGACAAGAGACCCAGTACTTC | CASSSVGGGQETQYF
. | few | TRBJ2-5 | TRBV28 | TGTGCCAGCAGCCGGTTTTGGGGGACCCAGTACTTC | CASSRFWGTQYF
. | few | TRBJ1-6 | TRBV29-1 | TGCAGCGTCTCCGAGGGGAATTCACCCCTCCACTTT | CSVSEGNSPLHF
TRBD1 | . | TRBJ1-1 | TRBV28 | TGTGCCAGCAGTCCCATGACAGGGGCTGTGAACACTGAAGCTTTCTTT | CASSPMTGAVNTEAFF
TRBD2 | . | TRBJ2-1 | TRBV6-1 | TGTGCCAGTGCGGGGGGGGCCGAAGGATACAATGAGCAGTTCTTC | CASAGGAEGYNEQFF
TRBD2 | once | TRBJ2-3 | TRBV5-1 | TGCGCCAGCAGCGCTACTAGCGGGATCCGCACAGATACGCAGTATTTT | CASSATSGIRTDTQYF
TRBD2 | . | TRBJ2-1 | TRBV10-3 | TGTGCCATCAGTGAGTCGGCTAGCGGGGCTAACAATGAGCAGTTCTTC | CAISESASGANNEQFF
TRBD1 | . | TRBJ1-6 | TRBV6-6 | TGTGCCAGCAGTACCTTCCTGACAGGGGGCCCCGAGGCCCTCCACTTT | CASSTFLTGGPEALHF
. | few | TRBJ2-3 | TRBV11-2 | TGTGCCAGCGCGTGGATCCGGTTTACAGATACGCAGTATTTT | CASAWIRFTDTQYF
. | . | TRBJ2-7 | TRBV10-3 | TGTGCCATCAGTGGCACCGATAGAGCTATCTACGAGCAGTACTTC | CAISGTDRAIYEQYF
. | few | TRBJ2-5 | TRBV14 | TGTGCCAGCAGCCAAGAAACGGAGACCCAGTACTTC | CASSQETETQYF
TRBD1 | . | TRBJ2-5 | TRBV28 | TGTGCCAGCAGCCAGAGAGGGACAGTTCCTTACCAAGAGACCCAGTACTTC | CASSQRGTVPYQETQYF
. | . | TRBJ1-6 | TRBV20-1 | TGCAGTGCTAGAGTCCCACAGTTGAATAATTCACCCCTCCACTTT | CSARVPQLNNSPLHF